Listed here are 13 T cell receptor beta chains from one sample, sequenced in a study of T cell repertoires in cytomegalovirus infection. MiXCR was run by TCRdb on the reads, yielding one entry per CDR3 protein. Here the sample spans about 770,000 distinct CDR3 sequences, roughly 29% being singletons. These receptors have no known antigen. Sequences were derived from cultured CD8+ T cells from PBMCs, sampled from culture after CMV antigen stimulation. Receptors originate from a human donor in good health (CMV status not recorded). Some clones in this sample may be carry-over from other donors' samples.

The table lists this clonotype with many counts. This chain uses TRBV7-6 with TRBJ1-5, with D hard to call. V was shortened by 1 base and J by 2 bases, with 15 bases between the two germline ends. Germline V lookup: CDR1 SGHVS, CDR2 FNYEAQ. CDR3 size: 17 residues. The CDR3 reads CASSLDLPGGGNQPQHF. Here the CDR3 DNA reads TGTGCCAGCAGCTTAGACCTCCCCGGTGGGGGCAATCAGCCCCAGCATTTT. The whole variable domain, remainder taken from reference TRBV7-6 and TRBJ1-5, is GAGVSQSPRYKVTKRGQDVALRCDPISGHVSLYWYRQALGQGPEFLTYFNYEAQQDKSGLPNDRFSAERPEGSISTLTIQRTEQRDSAMYRCASSLDLPGGGNQPQHFGDGTRLSIL.

The chain carries TRBV7-2 and TRBJ2-7; maybe TRBD1 (5 bases). The CDR3 has 15 residues. V was cut by 1 base and J by 3 bases, with 13 bases left in between. The germline CDR1 and CDR2 sequences are SGHTA and FQGNSA. CDR3 DNA sequence: TGTGCCAGCAGCTTAGAGCAGGGCCCCTACTACGAGCAGTACTTC. It yields the protein CASSLEQGPYYEQYF.

A few counts support this clonotype. This rearrangement joins TRBV7-9 to TRBJ1-4; tentative D call: TRBD1 (5 bases). Germline V gene data show CDR1 as SEHNR and CDR2 as FQNEAQ (reference sequence). V lost 3 bases and J 6 bases, leaving 17 bases between the germline ends. The CDR3 length is 16 residues. Written as DNA, the CDR3 is TGTGCCAGCAGCTTCCCCCCAGGCAGGGCGGATGAAAAACTGTTTTTT. Translated: CASSFPPGRADEKLFF.

The sample holds many counts of this clonotype. The V call is TRBV7-2, the J call TRBJ1-5, with a tentative D call TRBD1 (6 bases). Germline V gene lookup returns CDR1 SGHTA and CDR2 FQGNSA. The germline V and J ends were trimmed by 5 bases and 7 bases, with 18 bases remaining between them. The CDR3 is 15 residues long. The CDR3 sequence is CASSHSEGGRQPQHF. The CDR3 bases are TGTGCCAGCAGCCATAGTGAGGGGGGTAGACAGCCCCAGCATTTT.

This rearrangement joins TRBV9 to TRBJ1-1; TRBD1 might be the D (6 bases). V dropped 0 bases and J dropped 0 bases, with 9 bases sitting between them. There are 15 residues in the CDR3. CDR1 is SGDLS, CDR2 YYNGEE, per germline. This CDR3 is CASSVVDSLNTEAFF. In DNA, the CDR3 is TGTGCCAGCAGCGTAGTGGACAGTTTGAACACTGAAGCTTTCTTT.

The chain joins TRBV29-1 to TRBJ2-3; weak D call: TRBD2 (6 bases). V shed 8 bases and J shed 0 bases, with 18 bases lying between them. CDR3 length: 15 amino acids. CDR1 and CDR2 from the germline V gene are SQVTM and ANQGSEA. CDR3 DNA sequence: TGCAGCTCTGAACTTCGGGGGACTAGCACAGATACGCAGTATTTT. It is translated as CSSELRGTSTDTQYF.

This clonotype appeared a few times. The chain carries TRBV7-8 and TRBJ2-7; tentative D call: TRBD2 (6 bases). The CDR3 length is 16 residues. Deletions cut 4 bases from V and 1 base from J, with 17 bases between. From germline, CDR1 is SGHVS and CDR2 FQNEAQ. CDR3 in DNA: TGTGCCAGCAGCTCTAGAGGGGACTCCATTTCCTACGAGCAGTACTTC. Its translation is CASSSRGDSISYEQYF. The full variable domain, with the rest looked up from reference TRBV7-8 and TRBJ2-7, is GAGVSQSPRYKVAKRGQDVALRCDPISGHVSLFWYQQALGQGPEFLTYFQNEAQLDKSGLPSDRFFAERPEGSVSTLKIQRTQQEDSAVYLCASSSRGDSISYEQYFGPGTRLTVT.

V and J are TRBV7-2 and TRBJ2-1; 7 bases fit TRBD1. From germline, CDR1 is SGHTA and CDR2 FQGNSA. V was clipped by 5 bases and J by 8 bases; unmatched bases: 9. The CDR3 is 14 amino acids. The CDR3 DNA follows: TGTGCCAGCAGCCTAAAGGGGGCGCAGGATGAGCAGTTCTTC. Translating it yields CASSLKGAQDEQFF.

The gene calls are TRBV9 and TRBJ1-2, with D possibly TRBD1 on 5 matching bases. The CDR3 sequence is 13 residues long. Germline CDR1 SGDLS, CDR2 YYNGEE. The germline V and J ends were trimmed by 3 bases and 4 bases, with 10 bases remaining between them. The DNA for the CDR3 is TGTGCCAGCAGCGGGGAGAGGGGCTATGGCTACACCTTC. Protein: CASSGERGYGYTF.

This clonotype has ten or more counts. V gene TRBV7-2 combines with J gene TRBJ2-3; either TRBD1 or TRBD2 may fit D (5 bases each). The V gene's germline CDR1 is SGHTA and CDR2 FQGNSA. V lost 4 bases to trimming and J lost 2 bases, with 16 bases between them. This CDR3 has 16 amino acids. The CDR3 loop is CASSSSRGWNTDTQYF. CDR3 nucleotide sequence: TGTGCCAGCAGCTCGTCGAGGGGTTGGAACACAGATACGCAGTATTTT.

The rearrangement uses TRBV5-6 and TRBJ2-7; possibly TRBD1 for D (6 bases). Germline loops: CDR1 SGHDT, CDR2 YYEEEE. Deletions cut 0 bases from V and 2 bases from J, with 15 bases between. The CDR3 sequence is 16 residues long. The CDR3 DNA reads as TGTGCCAGCAGCTTGGCAGGCACAGGGCTACCCTACGAGCAGTACGTC. It specifies CASSLAGTGLPYEQYV.

In DNA, the CDR3 is TGTGCTGGGGGGGGGAACACCGGGGAGCTGTTTTTT. Protein product: CAGGGNTGELFF. The chain has TRBV7-1 and TRBJ2-2; 7 bases are a match to TRBD2. Being an ORF, TRBV7-1 has a function that is uncertain. This CDR3 has 12 residues.

This clonotype has only a few counts. The rearrangement links TRBV3-1 to TRBJ2-1; TRBD1 matches at 9 bases. Germline V gives CDR1 LGHDT, CDR2 YNNKEL (reference sequence). The CDR3 runs to 16 residues. V shed 4 bases, J shed 7 bases, and the junction held 11 bases outside the gene matches. CDR3 loop: CASSPIARTGVNEQFF. CDR3 coding DNA: TGTGCCAGCAGCCCTATAGCCCGGACAGGGGTGAATGAGCAGTTCTTC.